This is a list of T cell receptor beta chains from one sample in a study of T cells in Graves' hyperthyroidism and ophthalmopathy. Using its own MiXCR run on the multiplex PCR reads, TCRdb lists one record per CDR3 protein. The table includes some 360,000 distinct CDR3 sequences, approximately 13% detected once. Sample: blood. These TCRs come from a woman between 55 and 75 years old with Graves' hyperthyroidism. CDR3s include the opening cysteine and the closing phenylalanine or tryptophan. A D gene is named only where the DNA matches it firmly. The size of a clone is reported for some rows only, either as once, few or many, or as a class for expanded clones.

CAWSSSFHNEQFF TGTGCCTGGAGTTCCTCATTTCACAATGAGCAGTTCTTC TRBJ2-1 NA NA TRBV30
CSAEGQTNEKLFF TGCAGTGCTGAGGGACAGACAAATGAAAAACTGTTTTTT TRBJ1-4 many TRBD1 TRBV20-1
CATSGQGVGGTDTQYF TGTGCCACCAGTGGACAGGGGGTAGGTGGCACAGATACGCAGTATTTT TRBJ2-3 few TRBD1 TRBV24-1
CASVASMNTEAFF TGTGCCAGCGTTGCCAGCATGAACACTGAAGCTTTCTTT TRBJ1-1 many NA TRBV18
CASSSLTSGPKAYEQYF TGTGCCAGCAGTTCACTAACCTCCGGGCCTAAGGCCTACGAGCAGTACTTC TRBJ2-7 many NA TRBV28
CASSQSTGWSQPQHF TGCGCCAGCAGCCAATCGACAGGCTGGAGCCAGCCCCAGCATTTT TRBJ1-5 NA NA TRBV4-1
CASSSRDRTDTQYF TGTGCCAGTAGTTCCAGGGACCGCACAGATACGCAGTATTTT TRBJ2-3 NA NA TRBV19
CSVNPGTFEAFF TGCAGCGTGAACCCTGGGACCTTTGAAGCTTTCTTT TRBJ1-1 many NA TRBV29-1
CASSVAKTSGSGYEQYF TGTGCCAGCAGCGTAGCTAAGACTAGCGGGAGTGGGTACGAGCAGTACTTC TRBJ2-7 NA TRBD2 TRBV9
CAWAPKGGWQPQHF TGTGCCTGGGCCCCGAAAGGGGGCTGGCAGCCCCAGCATTTT TRBJ1-5 many TRBD1 TRBV30
CSASPPSFGEQFF TGCAGTGCTAGTCCCCCTTCTTTCGGTGAGCAGTTCTTC TRBJ2-1 many NA TRBV20-1
CASSFPVGGKNIQYF TGCGCCAGCAGCTTTCCGGTGGGTGGCAAAAACATTCAGTACTTC TRBJ2-4 NA NA TRBV5-1
CAGSLGLAGSTDTQYF TGTGCCGGCAGCTTAGGGCTAGCGGGTAGCACAGATACGCAGTATTTT TRBJ2-3 many TRBD2 TRBV11-3
CSASTVRNTEAFF TGCAGTGCTAGTACGGTGAGGAACACTGAAGCTTTCTTT TRBJ1-1 many NA TRBV20-1
CSATLRQGGYGYTF TGCAGTGCTACCCTAAGACAGGGTGGCTATGGCTACACCTTC TRBJ1-2 many TRBD1 TRBV20-1
CASSLGGTNTQYF TGTGCCAGCAGTTTGGGGGGGACCAATACGCAGTATTTT TRBJ2-3 many TRBD2 TRBV28
CASGDYSGNTIYF TGTGCCAGCGGGGATTACTCTGGAAACACCATATATTTT TRBJ1-3 few NA TRBV27
CATSRENAGESFF TGTGCCACCAGCAGAGAAAACGCAGGGGAGTCTTTCTTT TRBJ1-1 many NA TRBV15
CAISAVGMNTEAFF TGTGCCATCAGTGCCGTCGGCATGAACACTGAAGCTTTCTTT TRBJ1-1 few NA TRBV10-3
CASRRTGADTQYF TGTGCCAGCAGACGGACAGGCGCAGATACGCAGTATTTT TRBJ2-3 NA TRBD1 TRBV6-1
CASSQDTYGYTF TGCGCCAGCAGCCAGGACACGTATGGCTACACCTTC TRBJ1-2 many NA TRBV4-1
CASSPRDQGGDEQYF TGTGCCAGCTCACCCCGGGACCAAGGGGGAGACGAGCAGTACTTC TRBJ2-7 few NA TRBV18
CSAATSGSSYEQYF TGCAGTGCTGCTACTAGCGGGAGCTCCTACGAGCAGTACTTC TRBJ2-7 many TRBD2 TRBV20-1
CSAIPGTGYSGANVLTF TGCAGTGCTATTCCCGGGACAGGGTACTCTGGGGCCAACGTCCTGACTTTC TRBJ2-6 NA TRBD1 TRBV20-1
CASSLLQANEQFF TGTGCCAGCAGTTTACTCCAGGCCAATGAGCAGTTCTTC TRBJ2-1 many NA TRBV12-3/TRBV12-4
CAWSRVARTSGDIQYF TGTGCCTGGAGCCGAGTAGCTCGGACTAGTGGAGACATTCAGTACTTC TRBJ2-4 NA TRBD2 TRBV30
CASKKAGSGRSRNEQFF TGTGCCAGCAAAAAGGCTGGTAGCGGGAGAAGTAGGAATGAGCAGTTCTTC TRBJ2-1 NA TRBD2 TRBV5-4